The 22 T cell receptor beta chains presented below share a single source sample, sequenced in a study of patients and donors after allogeneic stem cell transplantation. TCRdb passed the RT-PCR reads through MiXCR, listing each CDR3 protein once. This sample carries some 960,000 distinct CDR3 sequences, around 17% of them seen once, and the ten largest clones take around 6%. Sequencing used blood, either unsorted or a sorted T cell fraction (not recorded which). These receptors were taken from a human donor who was either an allogeneic HSCT recipient or a stem cell or donor lymphocyte infusion donor (not recorded which). It is not recorded whose cells these are; they may come from a transplant donor.

A few counts support this clonotype. The genes are TRBV6-2 or TRBV6-3 and TRBJ1-5; D is ambiguous. Trimming cost V 5 bases and J 2 bases, with 13 bases left between them. Germline CDR1 and CDR2: MNHEY and SVGEGT. The CDR3 spans 15 residues. As DNA, the CDR3 is TGTGCCAGCAGTCGCGACATTGCTGGCAATCAGCCCCAGCATTTT. The encoded protein is CASSRDIAGNQPQHF.

CDR3 amino acids: CASSLGQGEAYEQYF. CDR3 in DNA: TGTGCCAGCAGCCTCGGCCAGGGGGAAGCCTACGAGCAGTACTTC. The chain links TRBV3-1 to TRBJ2-7; 7 bases fit TRBD1. J lost 2 bases, V lost 4 bases, and 8 bases had no gene match. CDR1 is LGHDT, CDR2 YNNKEL, per germline (reference sequence). The CDR3 consists of 15 residues.

V gene TRBV7-3 combines with J gene TRBJ2-1; 13 bases line up with TRBD2. The CDR3 loop spans 17 amino acids. Germline-derived CDR1 and CDR2 are SGHTA and FQGTGA. With 5 bases clipped from V and 6 bases from J, the junction kept 10 bases outside the gene matches. CDR3 amino acids: CASSPTGTSGIFNEQFF. DNA for the CDR3: TGTGCCAGCAGCCCGACAGGGACTAGCGGGATCTTCAATGAGCAGTTCTTC.

The chain employs TRBV12-3 or TRBV12-4 and TRBJ2-1, with D possibly being TRBD1 (6 bases). With 3 bases removed from V and 5 bases from J, the gap between germline ends came to 20 bases. The CDR3 has 17 residues. CDR3: CASSFFKGRGPHNEQFF. The DNA of the CDR3 is TGTGCCAGCAGTTTTTTTAAAGGCAGGGGACCTCACAATGAGCAGTTCTTC.

This clonotype has just a few counts. The rearrangement uses TRBV12-3 or TRBV12-4 and TRBJ1-1; D is uncertain. This CDR3 spans 14 amino acids. V was pared by 6 bases and J by 3 bases, with 14 bases between. In DNA, the CDR3 is TGTGCCAGCAGCCCCTTCCGGGCGGACACTGAAGCTTTCTTT. This sequence encodes CASSPFRADTEAFF.

The V and J genes are TRBV25-1 and TRBJ2-3; TRBD1 agrees at 10 bases. J gave up 5 bases and V 6 bases, and 5 bases lay outside the gene matches. This CDR3 spans 14 amino acids. Germline assignment: CDR1 MGHDK and CDR2 SYGVNS. The CDR3, as DNA: TGTGCCAGCAGGACAGGGGGCCGGGTAGATACGCAGTATTTT. Protein product: CASRTGGRVDTQYF.

This clonotype was detected only a few times. This rearrangement joins TRBV5-1 to TRBJ2-5; D possibly matches TRBD1 or TRBD2 (5 bases each). CDR1 and CDR2 (germline): SGHRS, YFSETQ. V lost 4 bases, J lost 6 bases, and 19 bases lay in between. The CDR3 extends over 15 amino acids. The CDR3 loop is CASSHLVGDVKTQYF. As DNA, the CDR3 is TGCGCCAGCAGCCACCTAGTAGGGGACGTGAAGACCCAGTACTTC. The full variable domain, in which reference TRBV5-1 and TRBJ2-5 provide the parts outside the CDR3, is KAGVTQTPRYLIKTRGQQVTLSCSPISGHRSVSWYQQTPGQGLQFLFEYFSETQRNKGNFPGRFSGRQFSNSRSEMNVSTLELGDSALYLCASSHLVGDVKTQYFGPGTRLLVL.

The chain is built from TRBV5-1 and TRBJ2-7; D is possibly TRBD2 (6 bases). V was clipped by 0 bases and J by 2 bases, with 12 bases between them. The CDR3 covers 15 residues. Germline lookup yields CDR1 SGHRS and CDR2 YFSETQ. CDR3: CASSLGGAAAYEQYF. The CDR3 nucleotides read TGCGCCAGCAGCTTGGGCGGGGCGGCAGCCTACGAGCAGTACTTC.

This sequence joins TRBV3-1 and TRBJ2-1, with D uncertain. The V end lost 0 bases, the J end lost 7 bases, and 7 bases lay between the germline ends. The CDR3 runs 13 residues. Germline assignment: CDR1 LGHDT and CDR2 YNNKEL (reference sequence). The CDR3 is CASSQEVRNEQFF. DNA for the CDR3: TGTGCCAGCAGCCAAGAAGTGCGAAATGAGCAGTTCTTC.

Here the CDR3 DNA reads TGTGCCAGCAGCGCCCGGGTATCTGAAGCTTTCTTT. Amino acids: CASSARVSEAFF. V gene TRBV13 combines with J gene TRBJ1-1; no reliable D call. CDR3 length: 12 residues. Germline CDR1 and CDR2: PRHDT and FYEKMQ (reference sequence). The germline V and J ends were trimmed by 5 bases and 6 bases, with 10 bases remaining between them.

This clonotype has more than one count but fewer than ten. The chain carries TRBV25-1 and TRBJ1-2; D is unresolved. The CDR3 covers 14 residues. The germline gives CDR1 MGHDK, CDR2 SYGVNS. V shed 2 bases and J shed 4 bases, with 11 bases lying between them. This CDR3 reads CASSEIQEGYGYTF. CDR3 nucleotide sequence: TGTGCCAGCAGTGAAATTCAGGAGGGCTATGGCTACACCTTC.

The table lists this clonotype with a few counts. The chain employs TRBV12-3 or TRBV12-4 and TRBJ1-4; the D gene is possibly TRBD1 (6 bases). Trimming removed 7 bases at V and 7 bases at J, with 13 bases between. The CDR3 contains 13 residues. This CDR3 is CASMEGVGEKLFF. The CDR3 DNA follows: TGTGCCAGCATGGAGGGGGTCGGTGAAAAACTGTTTTTT.

This clonotype was seen a handful of times. The chain employs TRBV10-3 and TRBJ1-1; possibly TRBD1 for D (6 bases). The CDR3 covers 15 residues. Germline CDR1 is ENHRY and CDR2 is SYGVKD. V lost 3 bases and J 0 bases, leaving 11 bases between the germline ends. The CDR3 DNA reads TGTGCCATCAGTGAACGGGACACAATGAACACTGAAGCTTTCTTT. It encodes CAISERDTMNTEAFF.

V and J are TRBV30 and TRBJ2-1; tentatively, D is TRBD2 (6 bases). V lost 5 bases, J lost 5 bases, and 16 bases lay in between. Germline CDR1 and CDR2: GTSNPN and SVGIG (reference sequence). The CDR3 contains 14 residues. The DNA of the CDR3 is TGTGCCTGGGGTGAAGGACTACCCAACAATGAGCAGTTCTTC. It translates to CAWGEGLPNNEQFF.

V gene TRBV7-6 combines with J gene TRBJ2-7; 13 bases are a match to TRBD2. Germline assignment: CDR1 SGHVS and CDR2 FNYEAQ. The CDR3 has 16 amino acids. V shed 4 bases and J 3 bases; nucleotides not matched to a gene: 6. CDR3 amino acids: CASSSGTSGVFYEQYF. For the CDR3, the DNA is TGTGCCAGCAGCTCCGGGACTAGCGGGGTTTTCTACGAGCAGTACTTC.

J is TRBJ2-2 and V is TRBV5-5, with D perhaps TRBD1 (5 bases). The V and J ends lost 3 bases and 5 bases respectively, with 11 bases between them. Germline V gives CDR1 SGHKS, CDR2 YYEKEE (reference sequence). The CDR3 has 14 residues. The CDR3 loop is CASSWGIGTGELFF. The CDR3 DNA reads TGTGCCAGCAGCTGGGGCATAGGTACCGGGGAGCTGTTTTTT. The entire variable domain, with the rest obtained from reference TRBV5-5 and TRBJ2-2, is as follows: DAGVTQSPTHLIKTRGQQVTLRCSPISGHKSVSWYQQVLGQGPQFIFQYYEKEERGRGNFPDRFSARQFPNYSSELNVNALLLGDSALYLCASSWGIGTGELFFGEGSRLTVL.

The chain carries TRBV6-1 and TRBJ2-5; D may be TRBD2 (5 bases). The germline V gene has CDR1 MNHNS and CDR2 SASEGT. The CDR3 covers 16 residues. Deletions cut 8 bases from V and 5 bases from J, with 24 bases between. The CDR3 region has the DNA TGTGCCAGCTCCATGGTGCTAGGGAGATCCTTGGAGACCCAGTACTTC. Translating it yields CASSMVLGRSLETQYF.

This clonotype has ten or more counts. This chain uses TRBV12-3 or TRBV12-4 with TRBJ2-5, with unresolved D. The CDR3 covers 15 residues. The V end was cut by 4 bases, the J end by 1 base, with 13 bases between. CDR3 protein: CASSSRKGLQETQYF. Written as DNA, the CDR3 is TGTGCCAGCAGTTCTCGGAAGGGCCTCCAAGAGACCCAGTACTTC.

The rearrangement joins TRBV6-5 to TRBJ2-7; tentatively, D is TRBD1 (6 bases). CDR1 and CDR2 (germline): MNHEY, SVGAGI. The length of the CDR3 is 15 residues. V lost 4 bases to trimming and J lost 0 bases, with 13 bases between them. The CDR3 loop is CASSSTGASSYEQYF. The CDR3 coding sequence is TGTGCCAGCAGTTCGACAGGCGCAAGCTCCTACGAGCAGTACTTC.

The chain employs TRBV12-5 and TRBJ1-1, with D possibly being TRBD1 (6 bases). This CDR3 is built from 15 residues. V gave up 2 bases and J gave up 2 bases, with 12 bases separating them. CDR1 is LGHNT and CDR2 is FRNRAP in the germline V gene. The CDR3 nucleotides are TGTGCTAGTGGTTTGCCAGGGGCGGCTAACACTGAAGCTTTCTTT. Its protein is CASGLPGAANTEAFF.

The chain recombines TRBV7-2 with TRBJ2-3; D is perhaps TRBD2 (5 bases). The germline CDR1 and CDR2 sequences are SGHTA and FQGNSA. The CDR3 is 13 amino acids. V was clipped by 11 bases and J by 0 bases, with 12 bases between them. The CDR3 loop reads CAEKWTSTDTQYF. CDR3 coding DNA: TGTGCCGAGAAGTGGACTAGCACAGATACGCAGTATTTT.

This clonotype occurred a few times. The chain joins TRBV5-5 to TRBJ2-2; the D is unclear. V lost 2 bases and J lost 4, with 12 bases in between. This CDR3 has 15 amino acids. CDR1 and CDR2 (germline): SGHKS, YYEKEE (reference sequence). The CDR3 nucleotides read TGTGCCAGCAGCTTTCAATCGCTGATCACCGGGGAGCTGTTTTTT. Protein sequence: CASSFQSLITGELFF.